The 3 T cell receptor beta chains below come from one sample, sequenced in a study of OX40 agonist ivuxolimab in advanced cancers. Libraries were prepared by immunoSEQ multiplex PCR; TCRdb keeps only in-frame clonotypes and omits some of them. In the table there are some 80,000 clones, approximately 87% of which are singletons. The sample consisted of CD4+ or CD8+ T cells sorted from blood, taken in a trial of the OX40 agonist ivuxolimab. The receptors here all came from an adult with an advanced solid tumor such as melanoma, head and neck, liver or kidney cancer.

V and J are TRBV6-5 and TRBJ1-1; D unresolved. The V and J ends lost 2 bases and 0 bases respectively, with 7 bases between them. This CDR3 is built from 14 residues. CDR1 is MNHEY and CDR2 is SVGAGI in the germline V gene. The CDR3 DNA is TGTGCCAGCAGTTACCTGGGGTTGAACACTGAAGCTTTCTTT. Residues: CASSYLGLNTEAFF.

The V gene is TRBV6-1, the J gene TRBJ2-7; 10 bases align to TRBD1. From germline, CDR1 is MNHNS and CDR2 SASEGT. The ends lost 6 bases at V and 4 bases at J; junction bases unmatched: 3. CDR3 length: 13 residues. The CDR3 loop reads CASRTGGVYEQYF. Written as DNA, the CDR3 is TGTGCCAGCAGGACAGGGGGCGTATACGAGCAGTACTTC.

CDR3 DNA sequence: TGTGCCAGCAGTGAAGCGCGGAGGGGTAATGAAAAACTGTTTTTT. This codes for CASSEARRGNEKLFF. The V gene is TRBV6-1, the J gene TRBJ1-4; D is possibly TRBD1 (5 bases). The CDR3 loop spans 15 amino acids. Trimming stripped 0 bases from V and 4 bases from J, with 9 bases between. The germline V gene encodes CDR1 MNHNS and CDR2 SASEGT.